The rows below give T cell receptor beta chains drawn from one sample of a study of blood T cells in healthy people across ages. In TCRdb, the 5' RACE reads were re-called with MiXCR into one record per CDR3 protein. The table records 2 million or so distinct CDR3 sequences, less than 50% of them present only once. Sequencing input: blood. These receptors were taken from a woman in her thirties or forties in good health. The CDR3 runs from the conserved cysteine through the conserved F or W. D genes are given only for firm matches. Some rows mark clone size as missing; the rest say once, few, many or name a class of expanded clone.

TRBV4-2	NA	TRBJ2-5	NA	CASSQGAEQETQYF	TGTGCCAGCAGCCAGGGAGCGGAGCAAGAGACCCAGTACTTC
TRBV6-2/TRBV6-3	NA	TRBJ2-5	NA	CASSRIGDNQETQYF	TGTGCCAGCAGCCGGATCGGGGATAACCAAGAGACCCAGTACTTC
TRBV5-1	NA	TRBJ1-5	TRBD1	CASSSGQRANQPQHF	TGCGCCAGCAGCTCGGGACAGAGGGCTAATCAGCCCCAGCATTTT
TRBV6-2/TRBV6-3	once	TRBJ1-5	NA	CASSYSKGPQHF	TGTGCCAGCAGTTACTCGAAGGGGCCCCAGCATTTT
TRBV6-6	NA	TRBJ2-3	TRBD1	CATTWTGVADTQYF	TGTGCCACGACTTGGACAGGGGTAGCAGATACGCAGTATTTT
TRBV25-1	few	TRBJ1-6	NA	CASSPQSSYNSPLHF	TGTGCCAGCAGTCCCCAGAGCTCCTATAATTCACCCCTCCACTTT
TRBV20-1	NA	TRBJ2-3	NA	CSAGRPGHSTDTQYF	TGCAGTGCTGGCCGGCCGGGACATAGCACAGATACGCAGTATTTT
TRBV7-9	NA	TRBJ1-1	TRBD1	CASSVTGTGNTEAFF	TGTGCCAGCAGCGTCACCGGGACAGGAAACACTGAAGCTTTCTTT
TRBV7-2	NA	TRBJ2-7	TRBD2	CASSLALGRGADSYEQYF	TGTGCCAGCAGCTTAGCTCTAGGGCGGGGGGCCGACTCCTACGAGCAGTACTTC
TRBV20-1	NA	TRBJ2-3	NA	CSASWNRGTDTQYF	TGCAGTGCTAGTTGGAACAGGGGCACAGATACGCAGTATTTT
TRBV18	NA	TRBJ2-5	TRBD1	CASSPPDRKETQYF	TGTGCCAGCTCACCACCGGACAGGAAAGAGACCCAGTACTTC
TRBV29-1	NA	TRBJ1-2	NA	CSAGTLRGYGYTF	TGCAGCGCAGGGACCTTGAGAGGCTATGGCTACACCTTC
TRBV7-9	NA	TRBJ2-3	TRBD1	CASSPGGGATDTQYF	TGTGCCAGCAGCCCAGGGGGCGGTGCTACAGATACGCAGTATTTT
TRBV12-3/TRBV12-4	NA	TRBJ2-1	TRBD1	CASSFHQGAIDEQFF	TGTGCCAGCAGTTTTCACCAGGGGGCAATAGATGAGCAGTTCTTC
TRBV29-1	many	TRBJ2-5	NA	CSVGRIQETQYF	TGCAGCGTTGGACGGATCCAAGAGACCCAGTACTTC
TRBV20-1	NA	TRBJ1-4	TRBD1	CSAREGQIEKLFF	TGCAGTGCTAGAGAGGGACAGATCGAAAAACTGTTTTTT
TRBV28	few	TRBJ2-7	TRBD2	CASSSGRDYYEQYF	TGTGCCAGCAGTTCGGGGCGGGACTACTACGAGCAGTACTTC
TRBV15	few	TRBJ2-5	NA	CATSEPVKETQYF	TGTGCCACCAGCGAGCCTGTGAAAGAGACCCAGTACTTC
TRBV15	few	TRBJ2-7	TRBD1	CATSSPTWGQGNYEQYF	TGTGCCACCAGCAGCCCAACATGGGGACAGGGGAACTACGAGCAGTACTTC
TRBV6-5	NA	TRBJ2-5	TRBD2	CASSYRRGGSRDQETQYF	TGTGCCAGCAGTTACCGGCGGGGGGGCTCCCGTGACCAAGAGACCCAGTACTTC
TRBV4-2	NA	TRBJ2-3	NA	CASSQDPAVERSTDTQYF	TGTGCCAGCAGCCAAGATCCAGCGGTGGAGCGGTCCACAGATACGCAGTATTTT
TRBV7-8	NA	TRBJ2-2	NA	CASSLIGGGGAGELFF	TGTGCCAGCAGCTTAATCGGGGGTGGTGGCGCCGGGGAGCTGTTTTTT
TRBV6-5	NA	TRBJ2-5	NA	CASSYSELGRETQYF	TGTGCCAGCAGTTACTCCGAACTAGGGCGAGAGACCCAGTACTTC
TRBV7-2	few	TRBJ2-3	NA	CASTGYSTDTQYF	TGTGCCAGCACAGGGTATAGCACAGATACGCAGTATTTT
TRBV5-4	NA	TRBJ1-2	TRBD1	CASSPTLTGFGYTF	TGTGCCAGCAGCCCCACCTTGACAGGGTTTGGCTACACCTTC
TRBV4-2	NA	TRBJ1-1	NA	CASSPSSSQNTEAFF	TGTGCCAGCAGCCCGTCCTCTTCCCAGAACACTGAAGCTTTCTTT
TRBV29-1	NA	TRBJ2-1	NA	CSVEMSRSNVYNEQFF	TGCAGCGTTGAAATGTCAAGGTCTAACGTCTACAATGAGCAGTTCTTC
TRBV12-3/TRBV12-4	NA	TRBJ2-7	TRBD2	CASSPGTRGYEQYF	TGTGCCAGCAGTCCCGGGACTAGGGGCTACGAGCAGTACTTC